What follows describes a single T cell receptor beta chain. Its antigen remains unidentified. Base qualities are missing; no much larger clone stands one base away. This record comes from a study of blood T cell repertoires in COVID-19 (dated by TCRdb to about 2020). With respect to the entire study: Samples from collaborators originated in the United States, Italy and Spain and spanned both the acute and convalescent phases of COVID-19. Subjects who had been exposed to COVID-19, were actively infected with it, or had recovered from it provided the deeply sampled blood TCRbeta repertoires that made up the dataset. Samples were obtained from the ongoing ImmuneRACE study (first 160 participants) and from approximately 1,200 subjects provided by 6 global collaborators. The repertoires were released in a freely available public database intended as a resource for research on the immune response to SARS-CoV-2. Where available, HLA class I and class II types were obtained from metadata supplied by the sample provider rather than from assay-based typing. The sample metadata nearly always contained a de-identified subject ID, COVID-19 status, age in years and sex. The prospective study material was composed of cDNA or gDNA derived from T cells, B-cell-depleted T cells, or PBMCs.

TCRbeta CDR3 regions were amplified from genomic DNA using the immunoSEQ Assay, a bias-controlled multiplex PCR. From the authors' description of their analysis: The number of nucleated cells in each sample was estimated from the amplification of reference gene primers within the assay. To quantify the absolute abundance of each unique TCRbeta CDR3 rearrangement, sequence reads were collapsed and filtered. For each sample, productive Simpson clonality was calculated as the square root of Simpson's diversity index across productive rearrangements. Held by TCRdb, this immuneACCESS table contains in-frame sequences only and omits some clones. Under half of the omission traces to an unresolved V gene where checked; the cause of the rest is unknown. V, J and clone size are taken as reported in that table, and D and trimming were inferred from the DNA itself. Counted in this sample were 210,000 or so clones; more than 80% of them appeared once. The ten largest clonotypes hold more than 9% of the sample.

CDR1 and CDR2 were assigned from the germline V gene (reference sequence) as LNHDA and SQIVND. V is pared back by 0 bases and J by 2 bases, with 9 bases lying between the germline termini. Taken from cysteine to phenylalanine, the CDR3 has 15 residues. Only CDR3 DNA is held: 45 bases, read in frame from base 1. Overall results and qualifications from the work: The quantity of clinical and demographic metadata differed by source and by participant and was supplied without curation.

Whole blood was collected in K2EDTA tubes by collaborating institutions according to the institutions' own protocols. For TCRbeta analysis, collaborator samples were shipped as frozen whole blood, as isolated PBMCs, or as DNA extracted from either sample type. The V and J genes are TRBV19 and TRBJ2-3; the D gene remains uncertain. This receptor was taken from a woman older than 75 with acute or convalescent COVID-19. Specimen: peripheral blood. This receptor carries the CDR3 CASSIELYHTDTQYF. The sequenced DNA is TGTGCCAGTAGTATAGAACTTTATCACACAGATACGCAGTATTTT. Joined to the reference TRBV19 and TRBJ2-3 proteins, this CDR3 gives the full variable domain: DGGITQSPKYLFRKEGQNVTLSCEQNLNHDAMYWYRQDPGQGLRLIYYSQIVNDFQKGDIAEGYSVSREKKESFPLTVTSAQKNPTAFYLCASSIELYHTDTQYFGPGTRLTVL.